The 8 T cell receptor beta chains given below trace back to one sample, sequenced in a study of blood T cell repertoires in COVID-19. Method: immunoSEQ multiplex PCR; TCRdb's copy keeps in-frame clones and lacks some. The data contain 400,000 to 450,000 clones, more than 70% of them singletons. The material sequenced was peripheral blood. All receptors come from a woman in her fifties or sixties with COVID-19, enrolled during active disease.

V gene TRBV5-1 combines with J gene TRBJ1-1; 8 bases align to TRBD1. Trimming at V came to 4 bases and at J to 1 base, leaving 9 bases not matched to a gene. CDR1 SGHRS and CDR2 YFSETQ come from the germline V gene. The CDR3 consists of 16 residues. The CDR3 is CASSPRTTGENTEAFF. The CDR3 coding sequence is TGCGCCAGCAGCCCGCGGACGACAGGGGAGAACACTGAAGCTTTCTTT.

The genes are TRBV2 and TRBJ1-1; tentatively, D is TRBD1 (6 bases). The CDR3 totals 13 residues. The V end lost 6 bases, the J end lost 10 bases, and 18 bases lay between the germline ends. Germline-derived CDR1 and CDR2 are SNHLY and FYNNEI. The CDR3 loop reads CASRDETQGRAFF. In nucleotides, the CDR3 is TGTGCCAGCAGGGATGAAACCCAGGGGAGAGCTTTCTTT.

The V gene is TRBV10-1, the J gene TRBJ1-1; 8 positions match TRBD1. CDR3 length: 13 amino acids. V dropped 10 bases and J dropped 1; count of bases not matched to a gene: 5. Per the germline V gene, CDR1 is WNHNN and CDR2 is SYGVQD (reference sequence). CDR3 nucleotides: TGCGCCAACACCGGGACAGGGAACACTGAAGCTTTCTTT. Protein product: CANTGTGNTEAFF.

This chain joins TRBV5-1 and TRBJ1-5, with D uncertain. The V gene's germline CDR1 is SGHRS and CDR2 YFSETQ. This CDR3 has 13 residues. V gave up 0 bases and J gave up 7 bases, with 8 bases separating them. The CDR3 region is CASSLVSGQPQHF. Here the CDR3 DNA reads TGCGCCAGCAGCTTGGTTTCAGGACAGCCCCAGCATTTT.

The CDR3 is CASSQRGSTEAFF. The CDR3 bases are TGTGCCAGCAGCCAAAGGGGCAGTACTGAAGCTTTCTTT. The rearrangement uses TRBV7-9 and TRBJ1-1, with D perhaps matching TRBD1 (5 bases). This CDR3 is 13 amino acids long. Germline V gives CDR1 SEHNR, CDR2 FQNEAQ (reference sequence). V was cut by 5 bases and J by 5 bases, with 12 bases left in between. The variable domain in full, completed from reference TRBV7-9 and TRBJ1-1, reads DTGVSQNPRHKITKRGQNVTFRCDPISEHNRLYWYRQTLGQGPEFLTYFQNEAQLEKSRLLSDRFSAERPKGSFSTLEIQRTEQGDSAMYLCASSQRGSTEAFFGQGTRLTVV.

CDR3 residues: CASSQVQASPTETEAFF. The CDR3 DNA follows: TGTGCCAGCAGCCAAGTGCAAGCCTCCCCAACAGAGACTGAAGCTTTCTTT. The rearrangement uses TRBV5-8 and TRBJ1-1; D not certain. V lost 4 bases, J lost 5 bases, and 24 bases lay in between. The germline CDR1 and CDR2 sequences are SGHTS and YDEGEE. The CDR3 totals 17 residues. The whole variable domain, filled in from reference TRBV5-8 and TRBJ1-1, reads EAGVTQSPTHLIKTRGQQATLRCSPISGHTSVYWYQQALGLGLQFLLWYDEGEERNRGNFPPRFSGRQFPNYSSELNVNALELEDSALYLCASSQVQASPTETEAFFGQGTRLTVV.

CDR3 residues: CASSQGTHFPPNEQYF. The DNA of the CDR3 is TGCGCCAGCAGCCAGGGGACTCATTTCCCACCTAACGAGCAGTACTTC. This chain joins TRBV4-1 and TRBJ2-7; possible D gene TRBD2, 6 bases. V lost 3 bases to trimming and J lost 5 bases, with 20 bases between them. Germline CDR1 reads MGHRA; CDR2 reads YSYEKL. The CDR3 runs to 16 residues.

Only one count was recorded for this clone. The chain employs TRBV10-2 and TRBJ2-1, with TRBD2 matching 10 bases. The CDR3 length is 14 residues. Germline trimming cut 6 bases from V and 8 bases from J; bases unmatched to any gene: 7. Germline CDR1 WSHSY, CDR2 SAAADI. CDR3 sequence (DNA): TGCGCCAGCAGCCCCAGCGGGGGGGCAGATGAGCAGTTCTTC. This sequence encodes CASSPSGGADEQFF.